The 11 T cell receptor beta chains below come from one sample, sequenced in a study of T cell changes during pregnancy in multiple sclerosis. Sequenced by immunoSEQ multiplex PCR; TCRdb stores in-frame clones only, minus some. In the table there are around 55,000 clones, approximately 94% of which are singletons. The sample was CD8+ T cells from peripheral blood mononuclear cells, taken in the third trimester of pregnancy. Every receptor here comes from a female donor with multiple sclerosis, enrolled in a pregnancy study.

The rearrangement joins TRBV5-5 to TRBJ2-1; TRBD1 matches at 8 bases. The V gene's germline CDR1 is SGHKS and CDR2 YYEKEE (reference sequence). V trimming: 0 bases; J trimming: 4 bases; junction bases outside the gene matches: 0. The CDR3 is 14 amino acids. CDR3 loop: CASSLGTGYNEQFF. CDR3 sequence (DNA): TGTGCCAGCAGCTTGGGGACAGGGTACAATGAGCAGTTCTTC.

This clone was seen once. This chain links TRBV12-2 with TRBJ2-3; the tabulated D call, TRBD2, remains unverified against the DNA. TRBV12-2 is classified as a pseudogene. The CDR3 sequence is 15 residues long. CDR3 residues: CASRLGSGGGDTQYF. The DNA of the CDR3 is TGTGCAAGTCGCTTAGGTTCGGGGGGGGGAGATACGCAGTATTTT.

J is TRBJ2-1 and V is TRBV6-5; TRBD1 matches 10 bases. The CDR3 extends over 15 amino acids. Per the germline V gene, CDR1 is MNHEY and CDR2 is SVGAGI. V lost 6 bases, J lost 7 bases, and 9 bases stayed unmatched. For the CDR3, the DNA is TGTGCCAGCAGCACCGGGACAGGGGCGTCGAATGAGCAGTTCTTC. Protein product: CASSTGTGASNEQFF.

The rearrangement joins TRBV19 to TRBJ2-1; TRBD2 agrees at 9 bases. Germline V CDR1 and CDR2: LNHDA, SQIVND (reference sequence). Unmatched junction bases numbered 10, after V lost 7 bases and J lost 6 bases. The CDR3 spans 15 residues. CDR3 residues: CASTYTLAGINEQFF. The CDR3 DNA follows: TGTGCCAGTACCTACACCCTAGCGGGAATCAATGAGCAGTTCTTC.

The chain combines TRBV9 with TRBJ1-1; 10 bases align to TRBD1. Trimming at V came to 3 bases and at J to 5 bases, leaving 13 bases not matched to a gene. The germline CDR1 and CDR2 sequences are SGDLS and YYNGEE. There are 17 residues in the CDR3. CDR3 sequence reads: CASSANRDRGGSTEAFF. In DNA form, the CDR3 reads TGTGCCAGCAGCGCAAACCGGGACAGGGGAGGAAGTACTGAAGCTTTCTTT. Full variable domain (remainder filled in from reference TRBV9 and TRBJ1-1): DSGVTQTPKHLITATGQRVTLRCSPRSGDLSVYWYQQSLDQGLQFLIQYYNGEERAKGNILERFSAQQFPDLHSELNLSSLELGDSALYFCASSANRDRGGSTEAFFGQGTRLTVV.

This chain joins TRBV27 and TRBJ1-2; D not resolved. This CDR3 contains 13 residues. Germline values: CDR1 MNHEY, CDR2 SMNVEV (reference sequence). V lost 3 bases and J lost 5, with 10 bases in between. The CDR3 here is CASSFTPLYGYTF. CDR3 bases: TGTGCCAGCAGTTTTACTCCCCTTTATGGCTACACCTTC.

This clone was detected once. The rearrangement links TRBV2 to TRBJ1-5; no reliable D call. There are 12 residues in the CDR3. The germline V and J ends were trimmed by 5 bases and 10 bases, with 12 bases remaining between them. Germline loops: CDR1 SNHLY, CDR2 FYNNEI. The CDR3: CASSPDGNPQHF. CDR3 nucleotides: TGTGCCAGCAGTCCCGACGGGAACCCCCAGCATTTT.

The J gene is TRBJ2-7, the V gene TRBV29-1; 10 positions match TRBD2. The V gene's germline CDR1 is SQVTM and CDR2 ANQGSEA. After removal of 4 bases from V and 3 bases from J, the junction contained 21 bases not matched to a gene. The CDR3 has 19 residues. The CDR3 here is CSVVRDRSLPGTSDYEQYF. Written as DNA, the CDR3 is TGCAGCGTTGTAAGGGATAGGTCCCTTCCCGGGACTAGCGACTACGAGCAGTACTTC.

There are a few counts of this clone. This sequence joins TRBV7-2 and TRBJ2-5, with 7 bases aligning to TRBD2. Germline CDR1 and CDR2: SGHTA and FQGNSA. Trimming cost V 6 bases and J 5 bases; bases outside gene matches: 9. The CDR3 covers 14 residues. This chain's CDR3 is CASSGAGAGETQYF. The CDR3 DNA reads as TGTGCCAGCAGTGGTGCGGGAGCCGGGGAGACCCAGTACTTC.

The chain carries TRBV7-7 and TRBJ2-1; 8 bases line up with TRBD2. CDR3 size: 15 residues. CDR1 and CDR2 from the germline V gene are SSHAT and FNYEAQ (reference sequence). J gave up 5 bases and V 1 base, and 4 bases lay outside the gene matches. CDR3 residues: CASSLGSGINNEQFF. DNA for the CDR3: TGTGCCAGCAGCTTAGGTAGCGGGATTAACAATGAGCAGTTCTTC.

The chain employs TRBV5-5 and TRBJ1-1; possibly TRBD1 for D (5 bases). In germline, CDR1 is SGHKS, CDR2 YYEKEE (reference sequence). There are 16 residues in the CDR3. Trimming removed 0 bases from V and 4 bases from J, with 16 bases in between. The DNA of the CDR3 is TGTGCCAGCAGCTTGGGTCGAGCGGGGGGGGTCACTGAAGCTTTCTTT. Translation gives CASSLGRAGGVTEAFF.